These 19 T cell receptor beta chains share one sample of origin, sequenced in a study of T-cell memory formation after mild COVID-19. MiXCR was run by TCRdb on the 5' RACE reads, yielding one entry per CDR3 protein. The sample records about 240,000 distinct CDR3 sequences, 7.5% to 10% being singletons. Sequences were obtained from PBMCs or a T cell subset sorted from them (not recorded which). The receptors come from a man younger than 35 who had mild COVID-19 (a few samples of this study predate the infection). Cell type and time point are not known.

This clonotype was observed a handful of times. The chain links TRBV18 to TRBJ1-1, with D possibly being TRBD1 (5 bases). Germline V gene data show CDR1 as KGHSH and CDR2 as LQKENI. The germline V and J ends were trimmed by 0 bases and 6 bases, with 11 bases remaining between them. The CDR3 has 14 amino acids. Here the CDR3 reads CASSPPGAVAEAFF. The CDR3 DNA sequence: TGTGCCAGCTCACCACCAGGGGCGGTCGCTGAAGCTTTCTTT. The full variable domain, completed using reference TRBV18 and TRBJ1-1, is NAGVMQNPRHLVRRRGQEARLRCSPMKGHSHVYWYRQLPEEGLKFMVYLQKENIIDESGMPKERFSAEFPKEGPSILRIQQVVRGDSAAYFCASSPPGAVAEAFFGQGTRLTVV.

The rearrangement uses TRBV12-3 or TRBV12-4 and TRBJ2-6; maybe TRBD2 (6 bases). Trimming left V 4 bases short and J 0 bases short, with 7 bases between. The length of the CDR3 is 15 residues. CDR3 residues: CASSSGVSGANVLTF. The CDR3 coding sequence is TGTGCCAGCAGTTCGGGGGTCTCTGGGGCCAACGTCCTGACTTTC.

This clonotype was counted at least ten times. The rearrangement links TRBV7-9 to TRBJ1-1, with D tentatively TRBD1 (5 bases). Germline CDR1 is SEHNR and CDR2 is FQNEAQ (reference sequence). The V gene lost 2 bases and the J gene lost 1 base, with 11 bases spanning the gap. CDR3 length equals 15 residues. Here the CDR3 DNA reads TGTGCCAGCAGCTTATTTGAGGGGACGAACACTGAAGCTTTCTTT. This translates into CASSLFEGTNTEAFF.

This clonotype was seen only a few times. The CDR3 loop is CASSLEWGIGLGYTF. CDR3 coding DNA: TGTGCCAGCAGCTTGGAGTGGGGGATCGGCCTGGGCTACACCTTC. V gene TRBV5-5 combines with J gene TRBJ1-2, with a tentative D call TRBD1 (5 bases). This CDR3 is built from 15 residues. Trimming left V 0 bases short and J 8 bases short, with 17 bases between. Germline V gives CDR1 SGHKS, CDR2 YYEKEE (reference sequence).

The chain links TRBV25-1 to TRBJ2-5; D not resolved. This CDR3 contains 16 residues. The V gene lost 0 bases and the J gene lost 1 base, with 12 bases spanning the gap. CDR1 and CDR2 from the germline V gene are MGHDK and SYGVNS. CDR3 sequence reads: CASSEYPAARQETQYF. CDR3 sequence (DNA): TGTGCCAGCAGTGAATACCCTGCGGCTCGCCAAGAGACCCAGTACTTC.

The table lists this clonotype with a few counts. The V call is TRBV12-5, the J call TRBJ2-2; D unresolved. This CDR3 is 11 amino acids long. CDR1 and CDR2 (germline): LGHNT, FRNRAP. With 3 bases removed from V and 6 bases from J, the gap between germline ends came to 2 bases. CDR3 amino acids: CASGFPGELFF. In DNA form, the CDR3 reads TGTGCTAGTGGTTTCCCCGGGGAGCTGTTTTTT.

This clonotype was seen more than once but under ten times. The chain links TRBV29-1 to TRBJ1-2; the match to TRBD1 covers 7 bases. V gave up 2 bases and J gave up 7 bases; unmatched junction bases: 7. Germline V lookup: CDR1 SQVTM, CDR2 ANQGSEA. The CDR3 sequence is 13 residues long. Here the CDR3 reads CSVESEGAFGYTF. The CDR3 region has the DNA TGCAGCGTTGAAAGTGAGGGGGCCTTTGGCTACACCTTC.

The sample holds a few counts of this clonotype. The genes are TRBV7-9 and TRBJ2-5; D call uncertain. V gave up 0 bases and J gave up 4 bases, with 12 bases separating them. Germline lookup yields CDR1 SEHNR and CDR2 FQNEAQ (reference sequence). The CDR3 runs 15 residues. The CDR3: CASSLAPSLSETQYF. In nucleotides, the CDR3 is TGTGCCAGCAGCTTAGCTCCGTCCCTGTCAGAGACCCAGTACTTC.

This clonotype was picked up many times. The gene calls are TRBV7-9 and TRBJ2-3; D might be TRBD1 (6 bases). The V end lost 5 bases, the J end lost 9 bases, and 12 bases lay between the germline ends. The CDR3 covers 12 residues. Germline V gene sequence: CDR1 SEHNR, CDR2 FQNEAQ (reference sequence). The chain's CDR3 is CASSNRAGTQYF. The DNA for the CDR3 is TGTGCCAGCAGCAACAGGGCAGGCACGCAGTATTTT.

The rearrangement joins TRBV18 to TRBJ2-3; D gene unclear. The CDR3 is made up of 14 amino acids. Germline loops: CDR1 KGHSH, CDR2 LQKENI. V lost 1 base and J lost 2, with 7 bases in between. In DNA, the CDR3 is TGTGCCAGCTCACCACTTCGGGCCACAGATACGCAGTATTTT. This codes for CASSPLRATDTQYF.

This clonotype was seen more than once but under ten times. The rearrangement joins TRBV11-2 to TRBJ2-7; a weak D match, TRBD2 (6 bases). The CDR3 spans 14 residues. Germline assignment: CDR1 SGHAT and CDR2 FQNNGV. Trimming removed 5 bases at V and 1 base at J, with 12 bases between. CDR3 in amino acids: CASSGGILSYEQYV. The CDR3 bases are TGTGCCAGCAGCGGGGGGATTCTGTCCTACGAGCAGTACGTC.

The V and J genes are TRBV15 and TRBJ2-1; possibly TRBD2 for D (6 bases). The CDR3 spans 14 residues. Germline CDR1 and CDR2: LNHNV and YYDKDF (reference sequence). Between the trimmed V and J ends, which lost 0 bases and 8 bases, there was a span of 11 bases. CDR3 in DNA: TGTGCCACCAGCAGAGATTCGGGGGTCGATGAGCAGTTCTTC. As protein: CATSRDSGVDEQFF.

This clonotype was seen more than once but under ten times. The chain is built from TRBV7-2 and TRBJ2-1, with 9 bases fitting TRBD2. CDR3 length: 14 residues. V shed 6 bases and J 8 bases; nucleotides not matched to a gene: 8. Per germline, CDR1 SGHTA and CDR2 FQGNSA. The CDR3 protein is CASSQAGLAYEQFF. The CDR3 DNA follows: TGTGCCAGCAGTCAGGCGGGACTAGCCTATGAGCAGTTCTTC. The whole variable domain, filled in from reference TRBV7-2 and TRBJ2-1, reads GAGVSQSPSNKVTEKGKDVELRCDPISGHTALYWYRQSLGQGLEFLIYFQGNSAPDKSGLPSDRFSAERTGGSVSTLTIQRTQQEDSAVYLCASSQAGLAYEQFFGPGTRLTVL.

This clonotype was counted only a few times. The chain has TRBV6-1 and TRBJ2-7; 7 nucleotides agree with TRBD1. The length of the CDR3 is 13 residues. J lost 2 bases, V lost 6 bases, and 4 bases had no gene match. Looked up from germline, CDR1 is MNHNS and CDR2 is SASEGT. For the CDR3, the DNA is TGTGCCAGCAGACGGGACAGCCCCTACGAGCAGTACGTC. This sequence encodes CASRRDSPYEQYV.

The V call is TRBV29-1, the J call TRBJ2-5; tentatively, D is TRBD1 (5 bases). CDR3 size: 11 residues. The germline V gene encodes CDR1 SQVTM and CDR2 ANQGSEA. V lost 5 bases, J lost 2 bases, and 6 bases lay in between. The CDR3 nucleotides read TGCAGCGTTCACAGGCAAGAGACCCAGTACTTC. As protein: CSVHRQETQYF.

This chain links TRBV9 with TRBJ1-2; D uncertain. Germline-derived CDR1 and CDR2 are SGDLS and YYNGEE. This CDR3 has 13 residues. V dropped 0 bases and J dropped 1 base, with 4 bases sitting between them. The CDR3 coding sequence is TGTGCCAGCAGCGTAGTGCTTAACTATGGCTACACCTTC. Its protein is CASSVVLNYGYTF.

This chain connects TRBV12-3 or TRBV12-4 to TRBJ1-6; D call uncertain. Trimming shortened V by 2 bases and J by 11 bases, and 13 bases separated the two germline ends. This CDR3 spans 14 amino acids. CDR3 sequence reads: CASSLLHGETPLHF. The CDR3 nucleotides are TGTGCCAGCAGTTTATTACATGGGGAAACACCCCTCCACTTT.

The sample holds a few counts of this clonotype. This chain connects TRBV10-3 to TRBJ1-2; 8 bases map to TRBD1. Germline V gene sequence: CDR1 ENHRY, CDR2 SYGVKD. V lost 2 bases to trimming and J lost 8 bases; unmatched junction nucleotides: 16. The CDR3 is 17 amino acids. For the CDR3, the DNA is TGTGCCATCAGTGAGCCCAAGGAAGGCAGGGGGCGCTGGGGCTACACCTTC. It is translated as CAISEPKEGRGRWGYTF.

The CDR3 sequence: CASTRTDNYGYTF. CDR3 in DNA: TGTGCCAGCACCAGGACAGATAACTATGGCTACACCTTC. The chain joins TRBV16 to TRBJ1-2; D might be TRBD1 (6 bases). V was trimmed by 7 bases and J by 1 base, leaving 10 bases between them. Germline V gives CDR1 KGHSY, CDR2 FQNENV. The CDR3 sequence is 13 residues long.